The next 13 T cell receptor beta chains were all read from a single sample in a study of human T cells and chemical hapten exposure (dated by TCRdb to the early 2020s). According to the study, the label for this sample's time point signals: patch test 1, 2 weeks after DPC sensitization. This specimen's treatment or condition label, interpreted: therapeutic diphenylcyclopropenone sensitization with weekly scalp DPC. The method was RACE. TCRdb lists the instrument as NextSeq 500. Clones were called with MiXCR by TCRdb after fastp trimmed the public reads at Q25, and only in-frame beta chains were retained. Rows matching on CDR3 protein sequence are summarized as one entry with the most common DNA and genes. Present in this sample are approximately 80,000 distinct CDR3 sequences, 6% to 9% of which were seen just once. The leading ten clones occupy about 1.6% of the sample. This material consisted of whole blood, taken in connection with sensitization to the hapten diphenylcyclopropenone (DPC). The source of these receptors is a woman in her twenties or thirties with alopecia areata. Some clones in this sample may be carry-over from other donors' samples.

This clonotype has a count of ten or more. The CDR3 here is CASSPGVGEQYF. The CDR3 nucleotides read TGTGCCAGCAGCCCCGGGGTAGGGGAGCAGTACTTC. V usage is TRBV12-3 or TRBV12-4 and J usage is TRBJ2-7; TRBD2 is a possible D gene (5 bases). This CDR3 comprises 12 residues. V lost 6 bases and J 7 bases, leaving 13 bases between the germline ends.

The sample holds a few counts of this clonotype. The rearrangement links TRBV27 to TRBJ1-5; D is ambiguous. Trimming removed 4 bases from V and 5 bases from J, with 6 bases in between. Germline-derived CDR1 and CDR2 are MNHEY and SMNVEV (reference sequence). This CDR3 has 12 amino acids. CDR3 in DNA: TGTGCCAGCAGTTCACCGTATCAGCCCCAGCATTTT. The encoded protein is CASSSPYQPQHF.

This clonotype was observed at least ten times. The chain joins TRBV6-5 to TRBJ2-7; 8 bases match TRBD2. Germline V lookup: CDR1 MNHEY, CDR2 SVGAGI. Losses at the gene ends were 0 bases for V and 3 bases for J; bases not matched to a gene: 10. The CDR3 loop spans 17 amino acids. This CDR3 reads CASSYSLRAGAVYEQYF. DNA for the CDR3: TGTGCCAGCAGTTACTCCCTGCGAGCGGGGGCGGTCTACGAGCAGTACTTC.

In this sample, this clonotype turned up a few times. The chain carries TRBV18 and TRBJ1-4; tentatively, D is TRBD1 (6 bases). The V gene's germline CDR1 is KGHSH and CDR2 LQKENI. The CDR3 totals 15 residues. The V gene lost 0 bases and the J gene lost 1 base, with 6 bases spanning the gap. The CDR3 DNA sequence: TGTGCCAGCTCACCACCGGGACAAACTAATGAAAAACTGTTTTTT. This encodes CASSPPGQTNEKLFF. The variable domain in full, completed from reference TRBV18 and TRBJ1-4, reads NAGVMQNPRHLVRRRGQEARLRCSPMKGHSHVYWYRQLPEEGLKFMVYLQKENIIDESGMPKERFSAEFPKEGPSILRIQQVVRGDSAAYFCASSPPGQTNEKLFFGSGTQLSVL.

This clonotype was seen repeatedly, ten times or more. CDR3 amino acids: CASSPDSLLAGDSYNEQFF. DNA of the CDR3: TGTGCCAGCAGCCCCGACTCTCTACTGGCGGGGGATTCCTACAATGAGCAGTTCTTC. V usage is TRBV12-3 or TRBV12-4 and J usage is TRBJ2-1; TRBD2 matches 7 bases. CDR3 length equals 19 residues. Trimming took 6 bases from V and 1 from J; bases not matched to a gene: 18.

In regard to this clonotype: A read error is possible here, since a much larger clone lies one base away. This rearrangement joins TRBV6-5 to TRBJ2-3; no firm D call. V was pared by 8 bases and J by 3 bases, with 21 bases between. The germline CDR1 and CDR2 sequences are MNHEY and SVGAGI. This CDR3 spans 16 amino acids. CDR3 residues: CASGSYPLFVTDTQYF. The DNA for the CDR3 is TGTGCCAGCGGTTCATATCCCCTATTCGTTACAGATACGCAGTATTTT.

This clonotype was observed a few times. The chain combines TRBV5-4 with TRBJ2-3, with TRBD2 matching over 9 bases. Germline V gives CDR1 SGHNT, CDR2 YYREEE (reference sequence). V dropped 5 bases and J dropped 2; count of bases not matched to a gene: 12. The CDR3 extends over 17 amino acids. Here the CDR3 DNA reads TGTGCCAGCAGTCCGGGAGGCGGGGGGGGATTCACAGATACGCAGTATTTT. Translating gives CASSPGGGGGFTDTQYF.

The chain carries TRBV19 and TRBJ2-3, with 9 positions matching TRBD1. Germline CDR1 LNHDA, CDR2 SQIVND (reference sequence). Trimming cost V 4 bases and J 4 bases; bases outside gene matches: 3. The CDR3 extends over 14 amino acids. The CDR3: CASSTTGGADTQYF. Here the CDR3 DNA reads TGTGCCAGTAGTACAACAGGGGGCGCAGATACGCAGTATTTT.

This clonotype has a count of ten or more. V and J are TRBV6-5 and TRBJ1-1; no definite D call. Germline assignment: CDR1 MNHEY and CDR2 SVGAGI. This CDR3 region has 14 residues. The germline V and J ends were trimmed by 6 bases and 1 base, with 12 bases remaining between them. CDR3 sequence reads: CASRTGRANTEAFF. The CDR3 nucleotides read TGTGCCAGCAGGACTGGACGTGCGAACACTGAAGCTTTCTTT.

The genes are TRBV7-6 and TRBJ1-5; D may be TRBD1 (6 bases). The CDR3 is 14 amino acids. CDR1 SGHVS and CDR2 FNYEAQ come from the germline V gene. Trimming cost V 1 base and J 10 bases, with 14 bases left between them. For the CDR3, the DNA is TGTGCCAGCAGCTTAGACCCCGACAGGAAACCCCAGCATTTT. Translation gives CASSLDPDRKPQHF.

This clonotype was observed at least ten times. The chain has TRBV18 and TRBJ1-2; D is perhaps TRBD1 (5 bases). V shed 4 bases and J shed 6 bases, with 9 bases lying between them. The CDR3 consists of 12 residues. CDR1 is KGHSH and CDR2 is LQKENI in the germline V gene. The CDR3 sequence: CASSLQGDGYTF. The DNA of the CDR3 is TGTGCCAGCTCACTTCAGGGCGATGGCTACACCTTC.

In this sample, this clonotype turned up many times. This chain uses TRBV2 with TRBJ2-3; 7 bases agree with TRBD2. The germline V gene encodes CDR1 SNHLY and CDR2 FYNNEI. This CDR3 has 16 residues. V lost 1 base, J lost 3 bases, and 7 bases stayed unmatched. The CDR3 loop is CASSEEGGGPTDTQYF. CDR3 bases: TGTGCCAGCAGTGAAGAGGGCGGGGGACCTACAGATACGCAGTATTTT.

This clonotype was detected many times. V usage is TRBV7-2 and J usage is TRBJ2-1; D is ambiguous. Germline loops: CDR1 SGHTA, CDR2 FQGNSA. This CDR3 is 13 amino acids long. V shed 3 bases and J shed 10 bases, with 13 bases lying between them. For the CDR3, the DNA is TGTGCCAGCAGCTTTAGTGATATGTCCGAGCAGTTCTTC. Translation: CASSFSDMSEQFF.